This entry features one T cell receptor (beta chain) sequence. This sample was taken from a study of control samples from healthy donors and cancer patients. The CDR3 runs 16 residues. The V and J ends lost 4 bases and 3 bases respectively, with 18 bases between them. CDR1 and CDR2 (germline): SGHVS, FNYEAQ. Profiling relied on immunoSEQ multiplex PCR, and the TCRdb table lists in-frame clones only, not all of them. The sample lists 75,000 to 100,000 clones, just over 85% occurring once. This clonotype was obtained from a man aged 25 to 40 in good health. The source material was blood. The J gene is TRBJ1-1, the V gene TRBV7-6, with D possibly TRBD1 on 6 matching bases. The CDR3 DNA reads TGTGCCAGCAGCTCCCTTGTGGGCAGGGGTTACACTGAAGCTTTCTTT. Its translation: CASSSLVGRGYTEAFF.